This TCR beta chain was documented in a study of T cell responses to AZD1222 COVID-19 vaccine. Generated by immunoSEQ multiplex PCR, the TCRdb table keeps only in-frame clones and is missing some. The table lists around 78,000 clones, 90% of them singletons. The CDR3 runs 19 residues. Trimming took 0 bases from V and 0 from J, leaving 18 bases between them. Germline values: CDR1 LGHNA, CDR2 YSLEER. This clone was picked up one time. Its specificity is unknown. Whole-study results and caveats: AZD1222 recipients seropositive at baseline numbered only 5 or 6. None of the repertoires were sampled until the peak T cell response had passed. Targeting of unmutated variant regions was reportedly seen in nearly half of spike-specific TCRs.

The sequence was collected from an adult in good health. The sequencing used peripheral blood, collected on day 0 of AZD1222 vaccination. J is TRBJ2-4 and V is TRBV4-3; a weak D match, TRBD2 (6 bases). The CDR3 loop is CASSQDRGRRTLAKNIQYF. The DNA of the CDR3 is TGCGCCAGCAGCCAAGATCGTGGGAGGCGGACCCTAGCCAAAAACATTCAGTACTTC.